This record covers a single T cell receptor beta chain. The data derive from a study of blood T cell repertoires in COVID-19. TCRdb's table, derived via immunoSEQ multiplex PCR, lists solely in-frame clones and lacks some. The sample lists under 200,000 clones; roughly 86% were seen once. Germline CDR1 LGHDT, CDR2 YNNKEL (reference sequence). The V end lost 1 base, the J end lost 0 bases, and 13 bases lay between the germline ends. The length of the CDR3 is 17 residues. Sequencing used peripheral blood. The receptor was isolated from a woman in her fifties or sixties who had recovered from COVID-19. This sequence joins TRBV3-1 (or the pseudogene TRBV3-2) and TRBJ1-5; D not resolved. CDR3 coding DNA: TGTGCCAGCAGCCAAGTCAGATCGATTTATAGCAATCAGCCCCAGCATTTT. Translated: CASSQVRSIYSNQPQHF.